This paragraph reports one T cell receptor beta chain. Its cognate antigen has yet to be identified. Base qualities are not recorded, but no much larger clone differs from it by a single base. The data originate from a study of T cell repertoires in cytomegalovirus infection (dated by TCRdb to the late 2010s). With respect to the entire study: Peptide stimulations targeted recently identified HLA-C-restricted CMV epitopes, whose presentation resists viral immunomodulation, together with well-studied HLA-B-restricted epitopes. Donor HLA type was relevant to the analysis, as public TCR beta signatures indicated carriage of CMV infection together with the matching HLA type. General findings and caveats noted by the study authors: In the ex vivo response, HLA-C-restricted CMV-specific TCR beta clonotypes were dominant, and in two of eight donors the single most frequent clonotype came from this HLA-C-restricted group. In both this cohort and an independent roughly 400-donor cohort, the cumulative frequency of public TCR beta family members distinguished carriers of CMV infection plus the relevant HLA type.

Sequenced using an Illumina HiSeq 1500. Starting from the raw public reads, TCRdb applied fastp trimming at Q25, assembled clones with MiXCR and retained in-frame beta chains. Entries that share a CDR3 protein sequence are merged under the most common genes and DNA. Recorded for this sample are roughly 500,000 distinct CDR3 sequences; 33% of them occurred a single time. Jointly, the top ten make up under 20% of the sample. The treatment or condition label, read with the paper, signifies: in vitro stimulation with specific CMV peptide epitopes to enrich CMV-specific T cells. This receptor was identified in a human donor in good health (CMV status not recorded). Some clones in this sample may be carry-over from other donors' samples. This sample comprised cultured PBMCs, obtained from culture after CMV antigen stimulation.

The DNA is as follows: TGTGCCAGCAGTTACTCCTGGGCGGATAACTATGGCTACACCTTC. Its amino acids are CASSYSWADNYGYTF. The rearranged segments are TRBV6-5 and TRBJ1-2, with the D gene call left open. Based on the germline V gene, the CDR1 and CDR2 sequences are MNHEY and SVGAGI. Inclusive of the bounding cysteine and phenylalanine, the CDR3 is 15 residues long. CDR3 DNA only is kept here, 45 bases in frame from base 1. Between the V and J ends, shortened by 0 bases and 1 base respectively, the junction contains 9 bases.